The rows below give T cell receptor beta chains drawn from one sample of a study of long-term antiretroviral therapy in people with HIV. Sequenced by immunoSEQ multiplex PCR; TCRdb stores in-frame clones only, minus some. The table shows roughly 26,000 clones, with 85% to 95% occurring only once. Sample: unsorted PBMCs, taken about 5 years after starting antiretroviral therapy. The receptors here all came from a woman between 50 and 59 years old with HIV. Both conserved end residues are part of each CDR3. A D gene is named only where the DNA matches it firmly. The size field is filled for only some rows; it gives once, few, many or a size class.

j_call clone_size d_call v_call cdr3_aa cdr3_nt
TRBJ1-1 - - TRBV2 CASSERWDTEAFF TGTGCCAGCAGCGAAAGGTGGGACACTGAAGCTTTCTTT
TRBJ1-1 once - TRBV9 CASSVIMNTEAFF TGTGCCAGCAGCGTCATCATGAACACTGAAGCTTTCTTT
TRBJ2-3 - TRBD2 TRBV28 CASSLGTSGPPSTDTQYF TGTGCCAGCAGCCTTGGGACTAGCGGGCCCCCTAGCACAGATACGCAGTATTTT
TRBJ2-3 - TRBD2 TRBV7-6 CASSLTTSGMGDTQYF TGTGCCAGCAGCCTCACGACTAGCGGGATGGGAGATACGCAGTATTTT
TRBJ1-4 - - TRBV10-3 CAIRPGPGEDPNEKLFF TGTGCCATCAGACCCGGGCCTGGAGAAGATCCTAATGAAAAACTGTTTTTT
TRBJ2-5 - - TRBV7-2 CASSLTDSQETQYF TGTGCCAGCAGCTTGACGGACAGCCAAGAGACCCAGTACTTC
TRBJ2-7 - - TRBV28 CASSPWDFSYEQYF TGTGCCAGCAGTCCTTGGGACTTCTCCTACGAGCAGTACTTC
TRBJ2-5 once TRBD2 TRBV4-2 CASSPLPGLGETQYF TGTGCCAGCAGCCCACTCCCGGGACTAGGGGAGACCCAGTACTTC
TRBJ2-1 - TRBD2 TRBV4-3 CASSRGSAGGYNEQFF TGCGCCAGCAGCCGCGGTTCGGCGGGAGGGTACAATGAGCAGTTCTTC
TRBJ1-1 - - TRBV14 CASSAPNLRMNTEAFF TGTGCCAGCAGCGCCCCCAACCTGCGGATGAACACTGAAGCTTTCTTT
TRBJ2-5 - - TRBV9 CASSGVGGTGETQYF TGTGCCAGCAGCGGGGTTGGGGGGACGGGGGAGACCCAGTACTTC
TRBJ1-1 - - TRBV18 CASSPEGRLHTEAFF TGTGCCAGCTCACCGGAAGGGAGGTTGCACACTGAAGCTTTCTTT
TRBJ2-7 - - TRBV7-2 CASSTMDGPYEQYF TGTGCCAGCAGCACCATGGACGGCCCCTACGAGCAGTACTTC
TRBJ2-1 - TRBD2 TRBV19 CASSVSGGSNHEQFF TGTGCCAGTAGCGTATCGGGCGGGAGCAACCATGAGCAGTTCTTC
TRBJ1-5 - TRBD1 TRBV27 CASSPSWTGVRQPQHF TGTGCCAGCAGTCCCTCCTGGACAGGGGTTCGTCAGCCCCAGCATTTT
TRBJ2-3 - - TRBV29-1 CSAVTVNTDTQYF TGCAGCGCGGTGACTGTCAACACAGATACGCAGTATTTT
TRBJ2-3 - - TRBV18 CASSLGATDTQYF TGTGCCAGCTCCCTTGGAGCTACAGATACGCAGTATTTT
TRBJ2-2 - TRBD1 TRBV19 CASTLDRGTGELFF TGTGCCAGTACCCTTGACAGGGGCACCGGGGAGCTGTTTTTT
TRBJ2-3 - - TRBV4-1 CASSQDRSAGTDTQYF TGCGCCAGCAGCCAAGATCGTAGCGCGGGCACAGATACGCAGTATTTT
TRBJ1-1 once - TRBV5-4 CASSLRSMNTEAFF TGTGCCAGCAGCTTGCGTAGCATGAACACTGAAGCTTTCTTT
TRBJ2-3 - - TRBV6-5 CASSYSSGSSTDTQYF TGTGCCAGCAGTTACTCTAGCGGTTCTAGCACAGATACGCAGTATTTT
TRBJ2-1 - TRBD2 TRBV7-8 CASSPQISSSGGVYNEQFF TGTGCCAGCAGCCCCCAAATCTCTTCTAGCGGGGGGGTGTACAATGAGCAGTTCTTC
TRBJ1-1 - - TRBV6-5 CASSYTGRVTEAFF TGTGCCAGCAGTTACACCGGACGGGTCACTGAAGCTTTCTTT
TRBJ2-7 - TRBD1 TRBV13 CASSLGQGLKTYEQYF TGTGCCAGTTCTTTGGGACAGGGGCTGAAGACCTACGAGCAGTACTTC
TRBJ1-5 - TRBD1 TRBV6-6 CASSDRDPSNQPQHF TGTGCCAGCAGTGACAGGGATCCGAGCAATCAGCCCCAGCATTTT
TRBJ2-1 - - TRBV6-5 CASSDLGNEQFF TGTGCCAGCAGCGACCTAGGAAATGAGCAGTTCTTC
TRBJ2-7 - TRBD2 TRBV6-5 CASSYSLAGGYEQYF TGTGCCAGCAGTTACTCTCTAGCGGGAGGCTACGAGCAGTACTTC
TRBJ2-5 - TRBD2 TRBV18 CASSSTSGGIQETQYF TGTGCCAGCTCCTCGACTAGCGGGGGAATTCAAGAGACCCAGTACTTC
TRBJ1-5 - - TRBV9 CASSVAGDDQPQHF TGTGCCAGCAGCGTGGCAGGGGACGATCAGCCCCAGCATTTT
TRBJ2-5 - - TRBV7-7 CASSRIGETQYF TGTGCCAGCAGCCGCATTGGGGAGACCCAGTACTTC
TRBJ2-7 - TRBD1 TRBV6-1 CASRTGTGGSYEQYF TGTGCCAGCAGGACCGGGACAGGGGGCTCCTACGAGCAGTACTTC
TRBJ2-5 once TRBD1 TRBV18 CASSPPGQGLQRTQYF TGTGCCAGCTCCCCCCCGGGACAGGGACTCCAAAGGACCCAGTACTTC
TRBJ2-7 - TRBD2 TRBV7-2 CASSLGGAGGTDEQYF TGTGCCAGCAGCTTAGGGGGAGCGGGAGGGACCGACGAGCAGTACTTC
TRBJ1-2 - TRBD1 TRBV6-5 CASSFDRGYGYTF TGTGCCAGCAGTTTTGACAGGGGCTATGGCTACACCTTC
TRBJ1-4 - - TRBV7-9 CASNRPGEKLFF TGTGCCAGCAACCGACCGGGAGAAAAACTGTTTTTT
TRBJ2-7 - TRBD1 TRBV5-1 CASRSGTGFDEQYF TGCGCCAGCAGGTCCGGGACAGGGTTCGACGAGCAGTACTTC
TRBJ1-1 - TRBD1 TRBV5-4 CASSLQGGAEAFF TGTGCCAGCAGCTTGCAGGGGGGCGCTGAAGCTTTCTTT
TRBJ2-7 few - TRBV19 CASSPGAGEGEQYF TGTGCCAGTAGCCCCGGGGCAGGGGAAGGCGAGCAGTACTTC
TRBJ2-3 - - TRBV1 CTSSHFLSGSPTDTQYF TGCACCAGCAGCCACTTTCTTAGCGGGAGCCCCACAGATACGCAGTATTTT
TRBJ1-2 - - TRBV7-9 CASSSSQSSTGRRVYTF TGTGCCAGCAGCTCTAGTCAGTCCAGCACAGGGAGGCGGGTCTACACCTTC
TRBJ2-7 - TRBD1 TRBV14 CASSPDRGRIEQYF TGTGCCAGCAGCCCTGACAGGGGGCGTATAGAGCAGTACTTC